The rows below give T cell receptor beta chains drawn from one sample of a study of CD8 T cells in ankylosing spondylitis. TCRdb reprocessed the 5' RACE reads with MiXCR, giving one entry per CDR3 protein. The table lists approximately 150,000 distinct CDR3 sequences, roughly 10% of them singletons, with roughly 15% in the top ten. Sequenced: blood, either unsorted or a sorted T cell fraction (not recorded which). The receptors stem from a female donor with ankylosing spondylitis or in good health (not recorded which). CDR3s include the opening cysteine and the closing phenylalanine or tryptophan. The order of the fields is D gene, clone size, V gene, J gene, CDR3 DNA, CDR3 protein. D genes are given only for firm matches. Only part of the rows carry a size: once, few, many, or a class if the clone is expanded.

>TRBD2|few|TRBV4-3|TRBJ2-7
TGCGCCAGCAGCCAAGGGGTGGGGACTAGCGGGAACGAGCAGTACTTC
CASSQGVGTSGNEQYF
>TRBD1|few|TRBV10-2|TRBJ1-1
TGCGCCAGCAGTCCTACAGGGGCCACTGAAGCTTTCTTT
CASSPTGATEAFF
>NA|many|TRBV9|TRBJ1-1
TGTGCCAGCAGCGGAACGGGGACTGAAGCTTTCTTT
CASSGTGTEAFF
>NA|many|TRBV6-6|TRBJ1-1
TGTGCCTCGCTCGGGGGGGTTACTGAAGCTTTCTTT
CASLGGVTEAFF
>NA|NA|TRBV6-2/TRBV6-3|TRBJ2-1
TGTGCCAGCAGTTACTCCGTTTACGGAGGGGATGAGCAGTTCTTC
CASSYSVYGGDEQFF
>NA|NA|TRBV5-1|TRBJ2-7
TGCGCCAGCAGCACGGACGCCGGAATGAACGAGCAGTACTTC
CASSTDAGMNEQYF
>NA|few|TRBV24-1|TRBJ2-1
TGTGCCACCAGTGATTCCTACACAGGGACCCTCTACAATGAGCAGTTCTTC
CATSDSYTGTLYNEQFF
>NA|few|TRBV7-3|TRBJ2-3
TGTGCCAGCAGCTTAACGGTCATGGGGACTGGCACAGATACGCAGTATTTT
CASSLTVMGTGTDTQYF
>TRBD2|few|TRBV11-2|TRBJ2-1
TGTGCCAGCGGGGGACTAGCCGATTACAATGAGCAGTTCTTC
CASGGLADYNEQFF
>NA|few|TRBV9|TRBJ1-1
TGTGCCAGCAGCTGGGTGGGCAGTAACACTGAAGCTTTCTTT
CASSWVGSNTEAFF
>NA|few|TRBV15|TRBJ2-7
TGTGCCACCAGCAGAGACGCCCTTGATGGCGAGCAGTACTTC
CATSRDALDGEQYF
>NA|few|TRBV21-1|TRBJ2-2
TGTGCCAGCACCCTAGGGGGAATGGGAGGCACCGGGGAGCTGTTTTTT
CASTLGGMGGTGELFF